This T cell receptor beta chain is from a study of blood T cell repertoires in COVID-19. About the study: Collection of acute and convalescent COVID-19 samples took place in the United States, Italy and Spain. PBMCs, B-cell-depleted T cells, or T cells provided the cDNA or gDNA that made up the material.

The V end lost 4 bases, the J end lost 5 bases, and 13 bases lay between the germline ends. This CDR3 spans 14 amino acids. Per the germline V gene, CDR1 is LGHDT and CDR2 is YNNKEL (reference sequence). In the authors' workflow: How many nucleated cells were present was estimated from reference gene primer amplification. Sequencing used immunoSEQ multiplex PCR; TCRdb keeps in-frame clones, though not all of them. V, J and clone size reflect that table, while D and trimming were determined from the DNA. The sample holds about 170,000 clones, 80% to 85% seen once. The chain links TRBV3-1 (or the pseudogene TRBV3-2) to TRBJ2-3; a weak D match, TRBD1 (6 bases). The source of this sequence is an elderly woman with active or convalescent COVID-19. The sequencing input was peripheral blood. The CDR3 nucleotides are TGTGCCAGCAGCCCTCACTCAGGGGTAGATACGCAGTATTTT. Translated: CASSPHSGVDTQYF.